The sequence of this TCR beta chain was determined in a study of radiotherapy plus CTLA-4 blockade in lung cancer. The method was immunoSEQ multiplex PCR; TCRdb's version includes in-frame clones alone and lacks a portion of them. The data contain tens of thousands of clones, around 81% of them seen just once; the ten biggest clones take up more than 3.5%. The CDR3 contains 13 residues. CDR1 and CDR2 from the germline V gene are MDHEN and SYDVKM. The chain recombines TRBV28 with TRBJ2-5; 7 nucleotides agree with TRBD1. The J call may be wrong; the DNA end is better matched by TRBJ2-7. The specimen comprised peripheral blood, sampled from a patient treated with radiotherapy plus ipilimumab. The clonotype was recovered from a human donor with non-small cell lung cancer who had a partial response to radiotherapy plus ipilimumab. Some clones in this sample may be carry-over from other donors' samples. This CDR3 is CASHRGPTYEQYF. CDR3 coding DNA: TGTGCCAGTCACAGGGGCCCGACCTACGAGCAGTACTTC.